This TCR beta chain stems from a study of spatial heterogeneity in lung cancer. TCRdb processed the 5' RACE reads anew with MiXCR; each CDR3 protein has one entry. The top ten clones hold about two fifths of a sample with 85,000 to 100,000 distinct CDR3 sequences, around 12% of them seen once. Germline CDR1 MNHEY, CDR2 SMNVEV (reference sequence). This CDR3 contains 15 residues. Trimming cost V 7 bases and J 6 bases, with 18 bases left between them. Described time point: sample taken at primary tumor resection. TCRs were sequenced from unsorted whole RNA of tumor, nontumor lung or PBMC. The material sequenced was PBMCs, taken at surgery. The sequence derives from a male donor with early-stage non-small cell lung cancer. This chain uses TRBV27 with TRBJ2-2; the D gene is possibly TRBD2 (5 bases). CDR3 coding DNA: TGTGCCAGCATCCCTTATGTGGGAGCACCCGGGGAGCTGTTTTTT. It codes for CASIPYVGAPGELFF.